This T cell receptor (beta chain) was sequenced for a study of OX40 agonist ivuxolimab in advanced cancers. Looking at the study overall: Ivuxolimab was an agonistic, fully human IgG2 monoclonal antibody directed against OX40 (CD134), a costimulatory receptor. Intravenous ivuxolimab was administered to patients every 2 weeks at six dose levels: 0.01, 0.1, 0.3, 1.5, 3 and 10 mg/kg. Among the roughly 50 dose-escalation patients, about 20 had hepatocellular carcinoma, 15 or so melanoma, 9 renal cell carcinoma and 9 head and neck cancer. In the dose-escalation cohort, 65% to 85% of patients were male, and the mean age was roughly 60 years with a range of roughly 23 to 79. Prior anti-PD-1, anti-PD-L1 or anti-CTLA-4 therapy was permitted, and checkpoint inhibitors had been received by around 39% of dose-escalation patients. Partial responses were achieved by three dose-escalation patients, of whom one had hepatocellular carcinoma and two had cutaneous melanoma. Peripheral TCRbeta sequencing was intended to test whether TCR sequence diversity was altered and clonal T-cell expansion was caused by ivuxolimab. The paper reports the monotherapy dose-escalation portion (N of about 47 patients) of the phase I ivuxolimab trial.

The junction carries 14 bases between V and J, which are trimmed by 6 bases and 5 bases respectively. CDR1 and CDR2, looked up from the germline V gene (reference sequence), are LNHDA and SQIVND. Taken from cysteine to phenylalanine, the CDR3 has 14 residues. Kept here is only the CDR3 DNA, which spans 42 bases and is read in frame from base 1. For sequencing of the TCRbeta CDR3 region, genomic DNA was extracted from the sorted cells. The immunoSEQ Assay was used for sequencing of TCRbeta CDR3 regions. Entries here come from immuneACCESS through TCRdb and include only in-frame sequences with V and J called. Some clones fail to appear in such tables; in the studies checked, an unresolved V gene covers under half of the shortfall, and the cause of the remainder is unknown. This sample holds about 43,000 clones; approximately 86% were observed only once. Of the sample, about 15% falls within the top ten clones.

Overall results and qualifications from the work: The antigen specificity of the peripheral T cells that underwent clonal expansion was not determined. In the 0.1-3.0 mg/kg groups, partial responders had among the lowest normalized peripheral clonal expansion, particularly in CD8+ T cells. After ivuxolimab, CD8+ T cells had more expanded clones than CD4+ T cells on average. At doses of 0.1 to 3.0 mg/kg, clonal expansion of both CD4+ and CD8+ blood T cells was observed from baseline to week 6. Low levels of normalized T-cell clonal expansion were also shown by some nonresponding patients.

Concerning this clone: The specificity of this receptor is unknown. Base-call qualities are not available, and no considerably larger clone is one nucleotide away.

Patients with autoimmune disease history or receiving systemic immunosuppression were excluded from the trial. In every dose cohort, peripheral blood was drawn for TCR sequencing at baseline, cycle 4 day 1, and cycle 7 day 1. The samples were taken from a phase I, first-in-human, multicenter, open-label dose-escalation trial of ivuxolimab. Adults with locally advanced or metastatic melanoma, renal cell carcinoma, hepatocellular carcinoma or head and neck squamous cell carcinoma were enrolled in the trial. Before TCR sequencing, CD4+ T cells and CD8+ T cells from peripheral blood were sorted into separate populations.

This receptor was identified in an adult with an advanced solid tumor such as melanoma, head and neck, liver or kidney cancer. Here the chain combines TRBV19 and TRBJ1-5, with TRBD1 tentatively as D gene (6 bases match). The sequences come from CD4+ or CD8+ T cells sorted from blood, collected in a trial of the OX40 agonist ivuxolimab. The base sequence is TGTGCCAGTAGCCCACAGGGATCCTATCAGCCCCAGCATTTT. This is translated as CASSPQGSYQPQHF.